Presented here are 17 T cell receptor beta chains from one specimen sequenced in a study of cytomegalovirus exposure and HLA in healthy donors. The PCR was carried out with 60 Vbeta primers and 13 Jbeta primers. Clones were read by immunoSEQ multiplex PCR, and TCRdb kept only the in-frame ones, dropping some. Of 160,000 or so clones in the sample, 60% to 85% were seen once. The sequencing input was PBMCs. These receptors all come from a woman in her thirties or forties in good health and CMV-seronegative.

V and J are TRBV19 and TRBJ1-2; D is undetermined. With 7 bases removed from V and 8 bases from J, the gap between germline ends came to 17 bases. This CDR3 is built from 13 residues. Germline values: CDR1 LNHDA, CDR2 SQIVND (reference sequence). The CDR3 DNA follows: TGTGCCAGTAATAGTCGGGAAGGAGAGGGCTACACCTTC. This encodes CASNSREGEGYTF.

In this sample, this clone turned up a few times. The chain couples TRBV5-1 to TRBJ1-3, with D uncertain. The CDR3 loop spans 15 amino acids. Trimming shortened V by 5 bases and J by 0 bases, and 12 bases separated the two germline ends. Looked up from germline, CDR1 is SGHRS and CDR2 is YFSETQ. CDR3 region: CASRPDSGSGNTIYF. CDR3 bases: TGCGCCAGCAGGCCGGACTCGGGCTCTGGAAACACCATATATTTT.

V is TRBV29-1 and J is TRBJ1-1; D gene unclear. V was clipped by 7 bases and J by 0 bases, with 12 bases between them. CDR1 SQVTM and CDR2 ANQGSEA come from the germline V gene. This CDR3 is built from 13 residues. The CDR3 sequence: CSACRTVNTEAFF. CDR3 nucleotide sequence: TGCAGCGCCTGTAGGACTGTGAACACTGAAGCTTTCTTT.

DNA for the CDR3: TGCGCCAGCAGTGATAGCCGCGCGGGGCAGCCCCAGCATTTT. It encodes CASSDSRAGQPQHF. The J gene is TRBJ1-5, the V gene TRBV10-2; D gene unclear. V was pared by 3 bases and J by 7 bases, with 13 bases between. Germline loops: CDR1 WSHSY, CDR2 SAAADI. This CDR3 region has 14 residues.

V usage is TRBV28 and J usage is TRBJ1-3; no clear D gene. The CDR3 is made up of 17 amino acids. Per the germline V gene, CDR1 is MDHEN and CDR2 is SYDVKM. V was pared by 6 bases and J by 4 bases, with 22 bases between. CDR3 amino acids: CASSQFRTGSYGNTIYF. CDR3 sequence (DNA): TGTGCCAGCAGCCAATTTCGGACGGGATCTTACGGAAACACCATATATTTT. The variable domain in full, completed from reference TRBV28 and TRBJ1-3, reads DVKVTQSSRYLVKRTGEKVFLECVQDMDHENMFWYRQDPGLGLRLIYFSYDVKMKEKGDIPEGYSVSREKKERFSLILESASTNQTSMYLCASSQFRTGSYGNTIYFGEGSWLTVV.

The chain employs TRBV11-2 and TRBJ1-1; D unclear. With 5 bases removed from V and 3 bases from J, the gap between germline ends came to 10 bases. The V gene's germline CDR1 is SGHAT and CDR2 FQNNGV. This CDR3 contains 13 residues. The CDR3 DNA reads TGTGCCAGCAGCACCGAGATCGACACTGAAGCTTTCTTT. It translates to CASSTEIDTEAFF.

The rearrangement uses TRBV5-1 and TRBJ2-5; possible D gene TRBD2, 6 bases. The CDR3 is 14 amino acids. Trimming took 5 bases from V and 0 from J, leaving 11 bases between them. Per the germline V gene, CDR1 is SGHRS and CDR2 is YFSETQ. The DNA of the CDR3 is TGCGCCAGCAGGTTCCGGGACTACCAAGAGACCCAGTACTTC. Its protein product is CASRFRDYQETQYF.

This clone appeared a few times. The V and J genes are TRBV4-1 and TRBJ2-2, with no clear D. Germline V gene sequence: CDR1 MGHRA, CDR2 YSYEKL. There are 15 residues in the CDR3. The V end was cut by 0 bases, the J end by 1 base, with 6 bases between. CDR3: CASSQDPGNTGELFF. CDR3 nucleotide sequence: TGCGCCAGCAGCCAAGATCCGGGGAACACCGGGGAGCTGTTTTTT.

The chain carries TRBV6-5 and TRBJ1-1; D is unresolved. The V gene lost 2 bases and the J gene lost 0 bases, with 13 bases spanning the gap. CDR3 length equals 16 residues. Germline CDR1 reads MNHEY; CDR2 reads SVGAGI. CDR3 in DNA: TGTGCCAGCAGTTACGAGAGAGGTAGGATGAACACTGAAGCTTTCTTT. Protein: CASSYERGRMNTEAFF.

The V call is TRBV9, the J call TRBJ2-5, with 15 bases that match TRBD2. CDR1 is SGDLS and CDR2 is YYNGEE in the germline V gene. The CDR3 is made up of 17 amino acids. With V trimmed by 0 bases and J by 5 bases, 5 bases remained unmatched. CDR3 in amino acids: CASSVGTSGGARETQYF. As DNA, the CDR3 is TGTGCCAGCAGCGTAGGGACTAGCGGGGGGGCCCGGGAGACCCAGTACTTC.

This chain uses TRBV2 with TRBJ1-4, with 7 bases identical to TRBD1. The germline gives CDR1 SNHLY, CDR2 FYNNEI. Trimming removed 5 bases from V and 4 bases from J; junction bases left unmatched: 4. This CDR3 has 14 amino acids. The CDR3: CASSSGTVNEKLFF. The CDR3 region has the DNA TGTGCCAGCAGTTCCGGGACAGTTAATGAAAAACTGTTTTTT.

This sequence joins TRBV10-2 and TRBJ1-2, with a weak D call TRBD1 (5 bases). The V and J ends lost 8 bases and 8 bases respectively, with 15 bases between them. The CDR3 has 12 amino acids. Germline CDR1 WSHSY, CDR2 SAAADI. DNA for the CDR3: TGCGCCAGCGCCCAGAGGAGGGACGGCTACACCTTC. It specifies CASAQRRDGYTF.

The chain uses TRBV30 and TRBJ2-3; D might be TRBD1 (6 bases). The germline V and J ends were trimmed by 5 bases and 6 bases, with 15 bases remaining between them. The CDR3 spans 13 residues. Germline CDR1 reads GTSNPN; CDR2 reads SVGIG (reference sequence). CDR3 sequence: CAWLDSRPDTQYF. DNA of the CDR3: TGTGCCTGGCTGGACAGCAGGCCGGATACGCAGTATTTT.

This clone was seen once. The V gene is TRBV11-3, the J gene TRBJ2-6; TRBD1 might be the D (5 bases). CDR1 and CDR2 from the germline V gene are SGHNT and YENEEA. The CDR3 is made up of 17 amino acids. Trimming took off 1 base at V and 0 bases at J, with 10 bases between the two ends. CDR3 sequence: CASSLGRTGSGANVLTF. The CDR3 DNA sequence: TGTGCCAGCAGCTTAGGCCGCACAGGCTCTGGGGCCAACGTCCTGACTTTC.

The chain employs TRBV1 and TRBJ1-5; the D segment call TRBD1 is taken from the table without a DNA check. TRBV1 has pseudogene status. CDR3 length: 17 amino acids. This CDR3 is CTSSKRQPPDGNQPQHF. In nucleotides, the CDR3 is TGCACCAGCAGCAAGAGACAGCCCCCGGACGGCAATCAGCCCCAGCATTTT.

The chain couples TRBV10-1 to TRBJ2-1, with TRBD1 matching 9 bases. Germline loops: CDR1 WNHNN, CDR2 SYGVQD (reference sequence). This CDR3 region has 15 residues. V lost 6 bases to trimming and J lost 5 bases; unmatched junction nucleotides: 8. CDR3 sequence: CASSPPGQGNNEQFF. In DNA, the CDR3 is TGCGCCAGCAGCCCCCCGGGACAGGGCAACAATGAGCAGTTCTTC.

The chain carries TRBV6-5 and TRBJ1-1; a weak D match, TRBD1 (5 bases). The V gene lost 0 bases and the J gene lost 0 bases, with 8 bases spanning the gap. CDR3 length: 15 residues. Germline V CDR1 and CDR2: MNHEY, SVGAGI. CDR3 DNA sequence: TGTGCCAGCAGTTACTCGACAGAGCTGAACACTGAAGCTTTCTTT. Its translation: CASSYSTELNTEAFF.